This T cell receptor (beta chain) emerged from a study of response to subunit inactivated influenza vaccine. Study outcomes and limitations: Authors suggested few new T cells are recruited by each seasonal influenza vaccination.

This clonotype has a handful of counts. Its antigen is as yet unknown. Each CDR3 protein gets one entry after TCRdb re-called the RT-PCR reads with MiXCR. The sample shows around 530,000 distinct CDR3 sequences, approximately 12% of them seen only once. Trimming left V 6 bases short and J 4 bases short, with 21 bases between. This CDR3 is 16 amino acids long. Germline values: CDR1 MDHEN, CDR2 SYDVKM. The chain has TRBV28 and TRBJ2-5; D may be TRBD2 (5 bases). The input for sequencing was PBMCs from blood, taken on the day of vaccination. The sequence was obtained from a man aged 45-65 years who received an inactivated influenza vaccine. As DNA, the CDR3 is TGTGCCAGCAGCCCGACGGATACGGGATACTTAGAGACCCAGTACTTC. Amino acids: CASSPTDTGYLETQYF. Looking up the rest from reference TRBV28 and TRBJ2-5 gives the full variable domain: DVKVTQSSRYLVKRTGEKVFLECVQDMDHENMFWYRQDPGLGLRLIYFSYDVKMKEKGDIPEGYSVSREKKERFSLILESASTNQTSMYLCASSPTDTGYLETQYFGPGTRLLVL.